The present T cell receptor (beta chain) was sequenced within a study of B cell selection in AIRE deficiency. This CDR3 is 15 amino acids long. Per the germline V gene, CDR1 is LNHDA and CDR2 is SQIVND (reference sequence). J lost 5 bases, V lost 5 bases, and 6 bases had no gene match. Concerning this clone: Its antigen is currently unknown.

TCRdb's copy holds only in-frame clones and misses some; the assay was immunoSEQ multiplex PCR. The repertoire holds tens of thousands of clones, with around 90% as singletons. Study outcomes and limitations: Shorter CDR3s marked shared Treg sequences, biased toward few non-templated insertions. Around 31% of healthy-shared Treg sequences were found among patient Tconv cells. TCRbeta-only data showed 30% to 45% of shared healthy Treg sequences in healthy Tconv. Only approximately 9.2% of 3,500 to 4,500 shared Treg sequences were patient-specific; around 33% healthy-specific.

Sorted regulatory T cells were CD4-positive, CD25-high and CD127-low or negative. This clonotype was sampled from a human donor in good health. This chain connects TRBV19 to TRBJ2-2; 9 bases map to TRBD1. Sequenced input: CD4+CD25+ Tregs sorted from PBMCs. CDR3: CASSPGTGRTGELFF. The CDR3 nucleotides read TGTGCCAGTAGTCCCGGGACAGGGCGAACCGGGGAGCTGTTTTTT. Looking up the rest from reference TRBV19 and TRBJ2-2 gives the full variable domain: DGGITQSPKYLFRKEGQNVTLSCEQNLNHDAMYWYRQDPGQGLRLIYYSQIVNDFQKGDIAEGYSVSREKKESFPLTVTSAQKNPTAFYLCASSPGTGRTGELFFGEGSRLTVL.